These T cell receptor beta chains were read from a single sample in a study of CD8 T cells in ankylosing spondylitis. TCRdb ran MiXCR on the 5' RACE reads and lists one entry per CDR3 protein. The sample contains 200,000 to 300,000 distinct CDR3 sequences, roughly a quarter of which appear only once. Specimen: blood, either unsorted or a sorted T cell fraction (not recorded which). The receptors originated from a male donor with ankylosing spondylitis or in good health (not recorded which). The CDR3 runs from the conserved cysteine through the conserved F or W. A D gene is named only where the DNA matches it firmly. Size is omitted from some rows. Given values are once, few, many or a class for expanded clones.

v_call	j_call	clone_size	d_call	cdr3_aa	cdr3_nt
TRBV7-2	TRBJ2-5	many	NA	CASSLTYREETQYF	TGTGCCAGCAGCTTAACGTACCGGGAAGAGACCCAGTACTTC
TRBV6-1	TRBJ2-2	few	TRBD1	CASIHTGEWDTGELFF	TGTGCCAGCATCCATACAGGGGAATGGGACACCGGGGAGCTGTTTTTT
TRBV29-1	TRBJ2-7	many	NA	CSVQVPDLLYEQYF	TGCAGCGTCCAGGTGCCCGACCTTCTCTACGAGCAGTACTTC
TRBV20-1	TRBJ2-1	many	TRBD2	CSAIGLAGGTRSYNEQFF	TGCAGTGCTATAGGACTAGCGGGGGGGACCCGCTCCTACAATGAGCAGTTCTTC
TRBV29-1	TRBJ2-7	few	NA	CSVGRRQGEQYF	TGCAGCGTTGGGAGGAGGCAGGGCGAGCAGTACTTC
TRBV5-1	TRBJ1-2	many	NA	CASSLGGDLYGYTF	TGCGCCAGCAGCTTGGGTGGGGATTTGTATGGCTACACCTTC
TRBV12-3/TRBV12-4	TRBJ2-3	many	NA	CAGGPSGTDTQYF	TGTGCGGGGGGCCCTTCTGGCACAGATACGCAGTATTTT
TRBV20-1	TRBJ1-1	many	TRBD1	CSADDRGKGEAFF	TGCAGTGCGGACGACAGGGGGAAGGGTGAAGCTTTCTTT
TRBV29-1	TRBJ1-3	many	NA	CSVELLSGNTIYF	TGCAGCGTTGAATTACTCTCTGGAAACACCATATATTTT
TRBV5-1	TRBJ2-5	NA	NA	CASSLNRLSGETQYF	TGCGCCAGCAGCTTGAATAGACTAAGCGGGGAGACCCAGTACTTC
TRBV10-3	TRBJ2-5	many	NA	CAISDTGEETQYF	TGTGCCATCAGCGACACGGGGGAAGAGACCCAGTACTTC
TRBV29-1	TRBJ2-3	few	TRBD2	CSVEDRLAGGGVTDTQYF	TGCAGCGTTGAAGATCGGCTAGCGGGGGGAGGGGTCACAGATACGCAGTATTTT
TRBV29-1	TRBJ2-3	many	TRBD1	CSGEDRATDTQYF	TGCAGCGGGGAGGACAGGGCGACAGATACGCAGTATTTT
TRBV20-1	TRBJ1-1	many	TRBD1	CSAPRQGATEAFF	TGCAGTGCTCCCCGACAGGGGGCAACTGAAGCTTTCTTT
TRBV12-3/TRBV12-4	TRBJ1-5	many	NA	CASSLWGGRHQPQHF	TGTGCCAGCAGTTTATGGGGAGGGAGACACCAGCCCCAGCATTTT
TRBV10-3	TRBJ1-5	many	NA	CAINRATGQPQHF	TGTGCCATCAACAGGGCAACCGGGCAGCCCCAGCATTTT
TRBV6-1	TRBJ2-1	few	NA	CASSPLSGKSYNEQFF	TGTGCCAGCAGTCCCCTTTCCGGGAAGTCCTACAATGAGCAGTTCTTC
TRBV12-3/TRBV12-4	TRBJ1-1	many	TRBD1	CASSGDSTEAFF	TGTGCCAGCAGTGGGGACAGCACTGAAGCTTTCTTT
TRBV20-1	TRBJ1-1	NA	NA	CSATQIPKIRKLTEAFF	TGCAGTGCTACCCAAATCCCCAAGATCAGAAAACTCACTGAAGCTTTCTTT
TRBV12-3/TRBV12-4	TRBJ2-1	NA	NA	CASMKVNEQFF	TGTGCCAGCATGAAGGTAAATGAGCAGTTCTTC
TRBV12-3/TRBV12-4	TRBJ2-1	NA	NA	CASSRFSLYNEQFF	TGTGCCAGCAGCCGATTTAGTTTGTACAATGAGCAGTTCTTC
TRBV18	TRBJ2-3	NA	NA	CASSPGAGQDTQYF	TGTGCCAGCTCACCGGGCGCAGGACAAGATACGCAGTATTTT
TRBV12-3/TRBV12-4	TRBJ2-3	many	NA	CASSYLSHLASTDTQYF	TGTGCCAGCAGTTACCTCTCGCATCTAGCCAGCACAGATACGCAGTATTTT